This paragraph reports one TCR beta chain. The assay was immunoSEQ multiplex PCR, and TCRdb's table has in-frame clones only and misses some. The sample holds more than 110,000 clones, about 91% seen once. This specimen belongs to a study of T cell responses to AZD1222 COVID-19 vaccine. This clonotype originated in an adult in good health. The specimen comprised peripheral blood, sampled on day 0 of AZD1222 vaccination.

This CDR3 is CASSRGQEAFF. The CDR3 DNA follows: TGTGCCAGCAGCCGTGGACAGGAAGCTTTCTTT. The chain carries TRBV6-5 and TRBJ1-1, with D possibly being TRBD1 (6 bases). The CDR3 has 11 residues. Per germline, CDR1 MNHEY and CDR2 SVGAGI. V gave up 6 bases and J gave up 8 bases, with 10 bases separating them.